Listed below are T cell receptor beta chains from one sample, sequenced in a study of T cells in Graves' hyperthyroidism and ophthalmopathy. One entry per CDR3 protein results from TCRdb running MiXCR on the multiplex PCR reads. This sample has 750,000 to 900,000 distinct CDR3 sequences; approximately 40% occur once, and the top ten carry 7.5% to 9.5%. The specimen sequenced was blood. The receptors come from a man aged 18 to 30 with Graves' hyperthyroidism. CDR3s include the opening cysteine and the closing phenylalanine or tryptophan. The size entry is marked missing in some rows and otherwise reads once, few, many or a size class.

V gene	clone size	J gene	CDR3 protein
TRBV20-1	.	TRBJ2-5	CSARLSRGRETQYF
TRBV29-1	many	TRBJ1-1	CSVEAGTGNTEAFF
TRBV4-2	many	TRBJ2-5	CASSLGQSKTQYF
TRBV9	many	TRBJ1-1	CASSVGGQSTEAFF
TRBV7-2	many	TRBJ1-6	CASGGQGYSPLHF
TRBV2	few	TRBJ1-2	CASSLGQGALLYGYTF
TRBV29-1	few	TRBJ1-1	CSARRGAGTEAFF
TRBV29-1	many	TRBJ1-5	CSVGQGRPQHF
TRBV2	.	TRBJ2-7	CASTRYPSSYEQYF
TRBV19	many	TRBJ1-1	CASSPTDRDTEAFF